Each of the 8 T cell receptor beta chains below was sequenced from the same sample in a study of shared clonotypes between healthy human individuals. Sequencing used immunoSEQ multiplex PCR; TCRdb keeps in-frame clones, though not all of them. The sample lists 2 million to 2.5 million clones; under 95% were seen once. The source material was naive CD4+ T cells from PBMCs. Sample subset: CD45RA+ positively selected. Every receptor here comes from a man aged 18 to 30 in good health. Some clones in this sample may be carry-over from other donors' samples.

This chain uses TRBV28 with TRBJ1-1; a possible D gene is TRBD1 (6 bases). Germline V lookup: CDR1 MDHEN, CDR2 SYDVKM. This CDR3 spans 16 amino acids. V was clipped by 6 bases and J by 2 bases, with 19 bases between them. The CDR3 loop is CASSAVARGSNTEAFF. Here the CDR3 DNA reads TGTGCCAGCAGCGCCGTAGCCAGGGGCAGTAACACTGAAGCTTTCTTT.

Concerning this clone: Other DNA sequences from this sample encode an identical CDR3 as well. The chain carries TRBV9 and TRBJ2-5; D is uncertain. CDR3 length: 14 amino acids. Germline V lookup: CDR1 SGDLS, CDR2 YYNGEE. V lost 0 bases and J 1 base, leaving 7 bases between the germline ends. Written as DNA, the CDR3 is TGTGCCAGCAGCGTAGAAGGTCTCCAAGAGACCCAGTACTTC. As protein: CASSVEGLQETQYF. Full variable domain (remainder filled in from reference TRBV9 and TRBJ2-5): DSGVTQTPKHLITATGQRVTLRCSPRSGDLSVYWYQQSLDQGLQFLIQYYNGEERAKGNILERFSAQQFPDLHSELNLSSLELGDSALYFCASSVEGLQETQYFGPGTRLLVL.

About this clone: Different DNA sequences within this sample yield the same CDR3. The CDR3 sequence: CASSPGLAGTNTGELFF. The CDR3 DNA sequence: TGTGCCAGCTCACCGGGACTAGCGGGGACGAACACCGGGGAGCTGTTTTTT. The chain combines TRBV18 with TRBJ2-2; TRBD2 matches 13 bases. The CDR3 is made up of 17 amino acids. The V and J ends lost 3 bases and 0 bases, in that order; junction bases with no gene match: 1. The germline V gene has CDR1 KGHSH and CDR2 LQKENI.

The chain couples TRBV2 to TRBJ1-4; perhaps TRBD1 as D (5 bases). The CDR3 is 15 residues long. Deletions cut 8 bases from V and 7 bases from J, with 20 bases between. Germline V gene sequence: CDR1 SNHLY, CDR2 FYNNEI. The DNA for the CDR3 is TGTGCCAGCCTGTGGGGCGCATCCTTTAGTGAAAAACTGTTTTTT. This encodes CASLWGASFSEKLFF.

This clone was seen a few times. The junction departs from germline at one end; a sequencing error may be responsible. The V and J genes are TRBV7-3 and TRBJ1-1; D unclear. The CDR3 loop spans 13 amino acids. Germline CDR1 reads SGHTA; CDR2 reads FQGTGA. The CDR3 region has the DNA TGTGCCAGCAGCTTAGACACCTACACTGAGGCTTTCTTT. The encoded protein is CASSLDTYTEAFF.

The CDR3 DNA reads TGTGCCAGCAGCTCACAGGGGAGAACCTACGAGCAGTACTTC. As protein: CASSSQGRTYEQYF. The gene calls are TRBV7-9 and TRBJ2-7; 7 nucleotides line up with TRBD1. The CDR3 contains 14 residues. Per germline, CDR1 SEHNR and CDR2 FQNEAQ (reference sequence). Unmatched junction bases numbered 5, after V lost 4 bases and J lost 2 bases.

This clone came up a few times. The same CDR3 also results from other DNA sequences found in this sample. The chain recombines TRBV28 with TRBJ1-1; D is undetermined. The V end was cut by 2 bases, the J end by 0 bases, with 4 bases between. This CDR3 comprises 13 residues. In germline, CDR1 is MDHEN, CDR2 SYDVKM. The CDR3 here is CASSLLLNTEAFF. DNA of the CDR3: TGTGCCAGCAGTTTACTTTTGAACACTGAAGCTTTCTTT.

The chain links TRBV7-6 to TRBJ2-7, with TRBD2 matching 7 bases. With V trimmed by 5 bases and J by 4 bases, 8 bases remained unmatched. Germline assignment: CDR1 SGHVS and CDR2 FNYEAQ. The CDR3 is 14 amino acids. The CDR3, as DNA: TGTGCCAGCAGCCCGGGGGGACTCCCGTACGAGCAGTACTTC. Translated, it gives CASSPGGLPYEQYF.